This T cell receptor (beta chain) is from a study of cytomegalovirus exposure and HLA in healthy donors. The V gene's germline CDR1 is WSHSY and CDR2 SAAADI. J lost 4 bases, V lost 9 bases, and 1 base had no gene match. CDR3 length equals 11 residues. Assay: immunoSEQ multiplex PCR; the TCRdb copy retains only in-frame clones and omits some. The table has 300,000 to 400,000 clones, roughly 90% seen once. Overall study findings and caveats: Reported results showed that the classifier diagnosed cytomegalovirus status with high specificity and sensitivity.

Of note for this clone: What it binds is not known.

Sequenced sample: PBMCs. The sequence was collected from a man aged 25-45 years in good health and CMV-seronegative. The chain employs TRBV10-2 and TRBJ1-2, with TRBD1 identical over 8 bases. CDR3 sequence reads: CASGQGYGYTF. As DNA, the CDR3 is TGCGCCAGTGGACAGGGCTATGGCTACACCTTC.